This T cell receptor (beta chain) was obtained from a study of blood T cell repertoires in COVID-19. V was pared by 4 bases and J by 6 bases, with 13 bases between. The CDR3 runs to 14 residues. The germline gives CDR1 SGHTA, CDR2 FQGNSA. Produced via immunoSEQ multiplex PCR; TCRdb's table is partial and in-frame only. The sample shows some 150,000 clones, 80% to 90% of them seen only once. The chain has TRBV7-2 and TRBJ2-1, with D possibly TRBD1 on 5 matching bases. Sequenced input: peripheral blood. This TCR was recovered from an older woman with COVID-19, enrolled during active disease. The CDR3 nucleotides read TGTGCCAGCAGCTCGGGCAGGGTAGGCAATGAGCAGTTCTTC. Translation: CASSSGRVGNEQFF.